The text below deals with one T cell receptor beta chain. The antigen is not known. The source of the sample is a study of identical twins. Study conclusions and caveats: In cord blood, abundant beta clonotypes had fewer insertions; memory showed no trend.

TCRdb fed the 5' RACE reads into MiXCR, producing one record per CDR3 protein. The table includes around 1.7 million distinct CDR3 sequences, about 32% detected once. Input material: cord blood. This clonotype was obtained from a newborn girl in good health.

Here the CDR3 DNA reads TGTGCCACCAGTAACTCCCTAGGGTGGCTAGGAATATACAATGAGCAGTTCTTC. Its translation: CATSNSLGWLGIYNEQFF. The V call is TRBV24-1, the J call TRBJ2-1; D remains ambiguous. Germline-derived CDR1 and CDR2 are KGHDR and SFDVKD. CDR3 length: 18 residues. Trimming took 6 bases from V and 4 from J, leaving 24 bases between them.